There are a few counts of the clone carrying this TCR beta chain. Its antigen is still unknown. The record originates from a study of CD8 T cells in ankylosing spondylitis. In TCRdb, the 5' RACE reads were re-called with MiXCR into one record per CDR3 protein. The data show roughly 190,000 distinct CDR3 sequences, with roughly 12% seen just once and 16% held by the top ten. This CDR3 has 13 amino acids. The V end was cut by 6 bases, the J end by 3 bases, with 15 bases between. The germline V gene encodes CDR1 SQVTM and CDR2 ANQGSEA. Study observations and caveats: In ankylosing spondylitis patients, matched synovial fluid reportedly showed significant enrichment of disease-linked clones.

This TCR was sampled from a male donor with ankylosing spondylitis or in good health (not recorded which). The sample consisted of blood, either unsorted or a sorted T cell fraction (not recorded which). V and J are TRBV29-1 and TRBJ2-7; perhaps TRBD1 as D (8 bases). The chain's CDR3 is CSVGGTGLYEQYF. The CDR3 region has the DNA TGCAGCGTGGGGGGGACAGGACTCTACGAGCAGTACTTC.